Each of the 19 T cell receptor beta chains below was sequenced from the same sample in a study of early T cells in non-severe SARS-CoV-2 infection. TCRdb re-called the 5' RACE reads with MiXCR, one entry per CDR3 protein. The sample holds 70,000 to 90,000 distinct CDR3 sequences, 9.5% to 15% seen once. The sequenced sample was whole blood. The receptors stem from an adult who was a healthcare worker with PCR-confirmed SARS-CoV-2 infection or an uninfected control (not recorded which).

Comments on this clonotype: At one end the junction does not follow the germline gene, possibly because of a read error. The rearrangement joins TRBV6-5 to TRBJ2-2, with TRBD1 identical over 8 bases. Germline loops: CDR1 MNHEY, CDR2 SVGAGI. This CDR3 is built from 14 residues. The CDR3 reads CACSRQGRSGELFF. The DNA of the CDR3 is TGTGCCTGCAGTAGACAGGGGCGTAGCGGGGAGCTGTTTTTT.

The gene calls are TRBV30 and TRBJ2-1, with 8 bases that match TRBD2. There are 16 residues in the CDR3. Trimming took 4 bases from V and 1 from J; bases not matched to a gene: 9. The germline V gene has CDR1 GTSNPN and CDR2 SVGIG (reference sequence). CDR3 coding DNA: TGTGCCTGGACAGGTGGACTAGCTTGGTCCTACAATGAGCAGTTCTTC. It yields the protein CAWTGGLAWSYNEQFF.

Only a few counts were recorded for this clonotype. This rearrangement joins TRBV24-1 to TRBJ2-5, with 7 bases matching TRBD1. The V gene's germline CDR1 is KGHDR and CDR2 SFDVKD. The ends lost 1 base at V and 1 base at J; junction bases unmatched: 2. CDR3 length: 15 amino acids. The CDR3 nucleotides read TGTGCCACCAGTGATTTTAGGGACAGCCAAGAGACCCAGTACTTC. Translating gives CATSDFRDSQETQYF.

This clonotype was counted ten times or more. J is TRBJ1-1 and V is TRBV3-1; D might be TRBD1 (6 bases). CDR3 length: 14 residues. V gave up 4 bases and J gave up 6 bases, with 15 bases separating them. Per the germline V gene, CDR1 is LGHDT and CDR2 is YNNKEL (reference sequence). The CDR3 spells CASSPGHRAAEAFF. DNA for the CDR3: TGTGCCAGCAGCCCGGGACATAGAGCCGCTGAAGCTTTCTTT.

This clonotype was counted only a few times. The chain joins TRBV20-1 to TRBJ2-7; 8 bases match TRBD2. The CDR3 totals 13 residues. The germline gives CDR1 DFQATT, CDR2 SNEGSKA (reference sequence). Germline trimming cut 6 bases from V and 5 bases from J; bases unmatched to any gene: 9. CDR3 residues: CSARSGTLNEQYF. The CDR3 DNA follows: TGCAGTGCCCGTAGCGGGACCCTAAACGAGCAGTACTTC.

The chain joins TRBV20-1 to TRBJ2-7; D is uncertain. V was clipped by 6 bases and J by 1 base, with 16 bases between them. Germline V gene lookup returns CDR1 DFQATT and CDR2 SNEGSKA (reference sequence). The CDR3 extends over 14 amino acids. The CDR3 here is CSASLRPGSYEQYF. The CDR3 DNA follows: TGCAGTGCGTCCCTTCGACCAGGATCCTACGAGCAGTACTTC.

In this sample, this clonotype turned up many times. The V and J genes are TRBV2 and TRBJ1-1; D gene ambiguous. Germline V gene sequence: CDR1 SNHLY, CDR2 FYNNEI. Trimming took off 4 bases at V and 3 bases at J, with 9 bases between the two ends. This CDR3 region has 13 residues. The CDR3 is CASSVRIDTEAFF. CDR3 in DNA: TGTGCCAGCAGTGTAAGAATCGACACTGAAGCTTTCTTT.

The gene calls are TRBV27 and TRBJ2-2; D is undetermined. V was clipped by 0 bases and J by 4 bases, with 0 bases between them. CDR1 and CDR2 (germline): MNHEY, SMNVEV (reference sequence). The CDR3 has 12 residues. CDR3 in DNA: TGTGCCAGCAGTTTATCCACCGGGGAGCTGTTTTTT. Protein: CASSLSTGELFF.

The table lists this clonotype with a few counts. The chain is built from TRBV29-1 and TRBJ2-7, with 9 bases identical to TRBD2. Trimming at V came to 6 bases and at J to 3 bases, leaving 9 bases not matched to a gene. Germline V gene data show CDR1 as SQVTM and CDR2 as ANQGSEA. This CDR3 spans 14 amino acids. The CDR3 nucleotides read TGCAGCGTCCGCCCAGCGGGAGGAAACTACGAGCAGTACTTC. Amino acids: CSVRPAGGNYEQYF.

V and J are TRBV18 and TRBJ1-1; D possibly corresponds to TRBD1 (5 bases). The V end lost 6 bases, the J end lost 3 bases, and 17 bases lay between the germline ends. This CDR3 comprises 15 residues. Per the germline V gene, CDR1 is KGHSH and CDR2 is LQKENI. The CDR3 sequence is CASSFTPGTDTEAFF. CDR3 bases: TGTGCCAGCTCCTTCACCCCCGGGACGGACACTGAAGCTTTCTTT.

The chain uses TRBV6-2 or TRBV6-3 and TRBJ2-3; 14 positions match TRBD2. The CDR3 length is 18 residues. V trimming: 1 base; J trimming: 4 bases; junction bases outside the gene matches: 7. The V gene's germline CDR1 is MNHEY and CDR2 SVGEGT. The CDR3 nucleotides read TGTGCCAGCAGTTACTATCGGACTAGCGGGAGGAGGGCAGATACGCAGTATTTT. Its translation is CASSYYRTSGRRADTQYF.

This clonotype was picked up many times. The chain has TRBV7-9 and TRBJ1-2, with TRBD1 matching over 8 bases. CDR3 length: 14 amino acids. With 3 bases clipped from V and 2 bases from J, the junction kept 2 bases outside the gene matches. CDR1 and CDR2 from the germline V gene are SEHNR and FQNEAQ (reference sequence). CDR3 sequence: CASSLTGVNYGYTF. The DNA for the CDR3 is TGTGCCAGCAGCTTGACAGGGGTCAACTATGGCTACACCTTC.

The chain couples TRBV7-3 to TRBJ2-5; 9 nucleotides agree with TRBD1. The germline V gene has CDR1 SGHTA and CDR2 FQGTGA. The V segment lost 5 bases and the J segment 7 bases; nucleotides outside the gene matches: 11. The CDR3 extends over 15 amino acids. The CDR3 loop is CASSTNRGPGGTQYF. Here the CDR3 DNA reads TGTGCCAGCAGCACAAACAGGGGGCCCGGCGGGACCCAGTACTTC.

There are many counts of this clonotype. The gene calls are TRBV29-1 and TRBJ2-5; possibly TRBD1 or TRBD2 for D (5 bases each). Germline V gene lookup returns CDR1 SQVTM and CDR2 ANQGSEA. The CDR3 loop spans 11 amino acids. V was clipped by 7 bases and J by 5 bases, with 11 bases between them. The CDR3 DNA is TGCAGCGGCACATGGGGGGAGACCCAGTACTTC. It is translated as CSGTWGETQYF.

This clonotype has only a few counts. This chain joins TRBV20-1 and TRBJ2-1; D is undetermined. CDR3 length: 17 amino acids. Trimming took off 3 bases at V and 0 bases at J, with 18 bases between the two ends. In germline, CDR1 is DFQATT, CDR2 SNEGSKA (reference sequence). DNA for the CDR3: TGCAGTGCTAGCGGCAGAGGTTGGGAAGGCTCCTACAATGAGCAGTTCTTC. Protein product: CSASGRGWEGSYNEQFF.

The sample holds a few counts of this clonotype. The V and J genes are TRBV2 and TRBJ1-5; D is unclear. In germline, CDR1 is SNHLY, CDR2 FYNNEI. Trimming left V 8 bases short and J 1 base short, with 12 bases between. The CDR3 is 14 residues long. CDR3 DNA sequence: TGTGCCAGCTGTGGCCAGGTCAGCAATCAGCCCCAGCATTTT. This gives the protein CASCGQVSNQPQHF.

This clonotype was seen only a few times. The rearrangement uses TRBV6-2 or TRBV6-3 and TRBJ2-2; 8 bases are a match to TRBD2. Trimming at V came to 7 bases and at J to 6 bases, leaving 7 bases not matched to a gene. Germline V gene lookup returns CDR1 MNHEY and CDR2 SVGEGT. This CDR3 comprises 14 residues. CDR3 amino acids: CASIRAGEAGELFF. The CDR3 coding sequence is TGTGCCAGCATTAGAGCGGGAGAGGCCGGGGAGCTGTTTTTT.

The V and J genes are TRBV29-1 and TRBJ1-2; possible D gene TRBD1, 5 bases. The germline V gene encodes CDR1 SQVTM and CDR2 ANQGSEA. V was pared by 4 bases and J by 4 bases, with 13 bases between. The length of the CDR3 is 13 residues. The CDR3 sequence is CSVVGESSYGYTF. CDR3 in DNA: TGCAGCGTTGTGGGGGAATCCAGCTATGGCTACACCTTC.

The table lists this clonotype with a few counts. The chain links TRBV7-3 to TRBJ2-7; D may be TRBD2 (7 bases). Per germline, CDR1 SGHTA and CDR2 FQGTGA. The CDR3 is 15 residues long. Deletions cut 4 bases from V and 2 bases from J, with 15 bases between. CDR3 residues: CASSSGGGVPYEQYF. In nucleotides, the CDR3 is TGTGCCAGCAGCTCCGGAGGGGGGGTCCCCTACGAGCAGTACTTC.